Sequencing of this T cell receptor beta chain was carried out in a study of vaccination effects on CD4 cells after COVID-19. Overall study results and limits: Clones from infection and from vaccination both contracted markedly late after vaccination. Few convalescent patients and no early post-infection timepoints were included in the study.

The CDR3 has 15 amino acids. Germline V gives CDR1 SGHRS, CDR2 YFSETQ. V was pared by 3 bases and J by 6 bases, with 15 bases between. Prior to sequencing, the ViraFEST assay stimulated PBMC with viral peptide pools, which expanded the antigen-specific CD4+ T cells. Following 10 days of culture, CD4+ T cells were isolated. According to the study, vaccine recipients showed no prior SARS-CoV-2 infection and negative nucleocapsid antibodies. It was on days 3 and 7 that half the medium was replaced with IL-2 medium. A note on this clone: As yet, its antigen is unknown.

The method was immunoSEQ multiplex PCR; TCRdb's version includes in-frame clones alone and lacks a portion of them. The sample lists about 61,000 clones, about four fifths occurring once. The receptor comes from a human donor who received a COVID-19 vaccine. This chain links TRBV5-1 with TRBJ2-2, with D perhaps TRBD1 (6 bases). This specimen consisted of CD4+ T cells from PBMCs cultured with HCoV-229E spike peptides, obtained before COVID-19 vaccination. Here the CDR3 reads CASSSIYGGPGELFF. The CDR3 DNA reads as TGCGCCAGCAGCTCCATTTATGGGGGCCCCGGGGAGCTGTTTTTT.